This TCR beta chain emerged from a study of T cells expressing NK-cell markers. Overall study: Beta-chain profiling covered CD3+CD56+NKG2C+, CD3+CD56+NKG2C- and CD3+CD56-NKG2C+ sorted subsets.

On this clonotype: Its specificity is unknown.

Study-level results: NKG2C+ dominant clonotypes from 6 or 7 donors made up roughly 1.0-8% of CD8+ T cells.

The CDR3 spans 18 residues. The germline CDR1 and CDR2 sequences are LNHDA and SQIVND (reference sequence). For each CDR3 protein, TCRdb gives one entry from its re-call of the 5' RACE reads, without DNA. The table for this sample gives about 160,000 distinct CDR3 sequences. The chain recombines TRBV19 with TRBJ2-1; TCRdb calls TRBD2, which cannot be checked without DNA. This receptor was obtained from a woman between 18 and 69 years old in good health. Material for sequencing was blood T cells: a sorted CD56 or NKG2C T cell subset, CD4+ or CD8+ T cells, or bulk PBMC T cells (not recorded which). CDR3: CASSAGRDSNGAYNEQFF.